The present T cell receptor (beta chain) was sequenced within a study of vaccination and CD4 T cells after COVID-19. At the level of the study: Overlapping SARS-CoV-2, HCoV-NL63, HCoV-OC43 and HCoV-229E spike peptides stimulated the cells.

Germline V gene lookup returns CDR1 SEHNR and CDR2 FQNEAQ (reference sequence). This CDR3 is 14 amino acids long. J gave up 6 bases and V 5 bases, and 4 bases lay outside the gene matches. Oncomine TCR Beta short-read sequencing was applied to DNA from cultured CD4+ T cells. The source of extracted genomic DNA was cultured CD4+ T cells. TCRdb re-called the PCR reads with MiXCR, one entry per CDR3 protein. This table has some 13,000 distinct CDR3 sequences, 25% to 30% appearing once. Documented treatment: roughly 11-day PBMC culture with coronavirus spike peptide pools or control peptides (ViraFEST assay). This clonotype was observed a few times. The antigen remains unidentified. Findings and limits, study-wide: When vaccine-specific clones from convalescent patients were examined, 304 of 307 were spike mono-reactive.

What was sequenced was CD4+ T cells from blood, cultured in vitro. This sequence was found in a human donor who had recovered from COVID-19. V is TRBV7-9 and J is TRBJ1-4; 9 nucleotides line up with TRBD1. The CDR3 region has the DNA TGTGCCAGCAGCGGGGGACAGGGTGATGAAAAACTGTTTTTT. It codes for CASSGGQGDEKLFF.